This TCR beta chain is drawn from a study of blood T cell repertoires in COVID-19. Original analysis: How many nucleated cells were present was estimated from reference gene primer amplification. Measured with immunoSEQ multiplex PCR; TCRdb has only the in-frame clones, and not every one. The V and J calls and clone size were taken over from that table, and D and trimming were inferred from the DNA. Of a few hundred thousand clones listed, 70% to 90% are singletons. Participants came from some 23 US areas, aged about 18 to 100 years. Recovered status applied to Cohort 3 donors who had two consecutive negative PCRs. It also applied to those with clearance or with symptom resolution. This CDR3 has 10 amino acids. Germline V lookup: CDR1 DFQATT, CDR2 SNEGSKA (reference sequence).

Sequenced input: PBMCs or T cells enriched from blood (not recorded which). The gene calls are TRBV20-1 and TRBJ2-5; D is undetermined. TRBJ2-7 explains the end of the DNA better; the J call may be wrong. This sequence originates from a woman under 40 who had recovered from COVID-19. The CDR3 here is CSARGYEQYF. The CDR3 DNA is TGCAGTGCTAGGGGCTACGAGCAGTACTTC.